This T cell receptor beta chain stems from a study of cytomegalovirus exposure and HLA in healthy donors. Study at large: The same platform as the approximately 700 first-cohort repertoires was used for the 110 or so validation repertoires, a later analysis reported.

In germline, CDR1 is MNHEY, CDR2 SMNVEV (reference sequence). The CDR3 sequence is 15 residues long. The ends lost 6 bases at V and 1 base at J; junction bases unmatched: 5. Concerning this clone: The antigen is unknown.

The method was immunoSEQ multiplex PCR; TCRdb's version includes in-frame clones alone and lacks a portion of them. The sample lists more than 150,000 clones, more than 80% seen once, with approximately 7% in the top ten. Findings of the study overall: Many donors shared some public TCRs, even though most TCR sequences were rare. In vitro data verified a few CMV-associated chains as specific for CMV antigens.

Sequencing used PBMCs. This chain joins TRBV27 and TRBJ2-2; 7 nucleotides match TRBD1. The sequence was obtained from a man between 18 and 35 years old in good health and CMV-seropositive. CDR3 loop: CASSPGQRNTGELFF. The CDR3 DNA sequence: TGTGCCAGCAGCCCGGGACAGAGGAACACCGGGGAGCTGTTTTTT.